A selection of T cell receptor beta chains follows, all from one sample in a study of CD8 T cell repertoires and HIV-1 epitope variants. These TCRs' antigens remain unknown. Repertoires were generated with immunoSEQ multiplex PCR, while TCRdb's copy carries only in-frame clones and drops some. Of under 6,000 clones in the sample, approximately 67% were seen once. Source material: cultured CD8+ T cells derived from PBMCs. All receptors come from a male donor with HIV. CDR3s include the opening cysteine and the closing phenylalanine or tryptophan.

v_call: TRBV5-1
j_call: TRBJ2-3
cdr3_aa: CASSFLGRDTDTQYF

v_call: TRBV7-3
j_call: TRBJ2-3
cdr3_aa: CASSPRISRDPTDTQYF

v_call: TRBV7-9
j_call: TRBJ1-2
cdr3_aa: CASSPSSFANYGYTF

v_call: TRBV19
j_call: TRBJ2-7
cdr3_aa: CASSILPGSEQYF

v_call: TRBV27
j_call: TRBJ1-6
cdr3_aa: CASLGGSSYNSPLHF

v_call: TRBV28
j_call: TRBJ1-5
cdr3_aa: CASSSAPGISNQPQHF

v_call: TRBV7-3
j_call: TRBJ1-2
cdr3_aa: CASSLWGRGRDGYTF

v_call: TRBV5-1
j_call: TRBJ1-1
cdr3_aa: CASSYSQGTEAFF

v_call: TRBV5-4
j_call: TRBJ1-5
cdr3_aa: CASSLGGGNSNQPQHF

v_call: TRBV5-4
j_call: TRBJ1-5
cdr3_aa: CASSLDRGSNQPQHF

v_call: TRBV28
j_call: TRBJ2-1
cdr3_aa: CASSLAYRSSYNEQFF

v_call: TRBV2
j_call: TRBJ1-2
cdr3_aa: CASNAGVNYGYTF

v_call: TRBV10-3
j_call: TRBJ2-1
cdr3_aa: CAISESASGTYNEQFF

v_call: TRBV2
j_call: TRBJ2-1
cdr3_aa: CASSGLVSEQFF

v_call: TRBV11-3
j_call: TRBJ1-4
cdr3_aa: CASSLGNREREKLFF

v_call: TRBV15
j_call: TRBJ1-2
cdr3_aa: CATGRAGDGDYGYTF

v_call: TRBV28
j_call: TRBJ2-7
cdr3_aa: CASKSSLWRGSFDEQYF